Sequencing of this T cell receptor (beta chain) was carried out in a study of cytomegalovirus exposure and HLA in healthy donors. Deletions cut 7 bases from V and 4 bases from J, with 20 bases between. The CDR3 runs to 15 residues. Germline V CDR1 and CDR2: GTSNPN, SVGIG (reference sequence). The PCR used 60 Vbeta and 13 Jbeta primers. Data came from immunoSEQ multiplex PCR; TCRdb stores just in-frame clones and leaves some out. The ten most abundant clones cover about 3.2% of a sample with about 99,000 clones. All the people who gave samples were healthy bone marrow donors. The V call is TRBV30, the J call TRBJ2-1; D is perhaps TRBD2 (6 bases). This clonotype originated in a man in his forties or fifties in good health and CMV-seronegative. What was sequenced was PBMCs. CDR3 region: CASDVYGGLYNEQFF. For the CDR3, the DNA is TGTGCCTCAGATGTTTATGGGGGACTTTACAATGAGCAGTTCTTC.